This entry lists 20 T cell receptor beta chains sequenced from one sample in a study of control samples from healthy donors and cancer patients. This table comes from immunoSEQ multiplex PCR, and its TCRdb copy is limited to in-frame clones, with some not included. Among roughly 160,000 clones listed, approximately 94% were seen once. Sequenced: PBMCs. Receptors originate from a man aged 60 to 69 with colorectal cancer.

This chain uses TRBV9 with TRBJ2-5, with a possible D match to TRBD1 (6 bases). Trimming removed 3 bases at V and 3 bases at J, with 12 bases between. Germline CDR1 is SGDLS and CDR2 is YYNGEE. This CDR3 is 14 amino acids long. The CDR3 loop reads CASSAFGQKETQYF. Written as DNA, the CDR3 is TGTGCCAGCAGCGCATTTGGACAGAAAGAGACCCAGTACTTC.

The chain is built from TRBV7-9 and TRBJ2-5; unclear D gene. The length of the CDR3 is 16 residues. Germline V lookup: CDR1 SEHNR, CDR2 FQNEAQ (reference sequence). With 3 bases removed from V and 2 bases from J, the gap between germline ends came to 16 bases. CDR3 sequence reads: CASSFFLDSRQETQYF. CDR3 sequence (DNA): TGTGCCAGCAGCTTTTTCCTCGACTCAAGACAAGAGACCCAGTACTTC.

V is TRBV30 and J is TRBJ1-1, with D possibly matching TRBD1 (5 bases). Germline V gene lookup returns CDR1 GTSNPN and CDR2 SVGIG (reference sequence). This CDR3 region has 14 residues. Trimming removed 8 bases at V and 0 bases at J, with 16 bases between. CDR3 loop: CAGDAGRMNTEAFF. The CDR3 DNA sequence: TGTGCCGGAGATGCGGGACGTATGAACACTGAAGCTTTCTTT.

This clone was seen once. CDR3 sequence (DNA): TGTGCCAGTAGTATAGCCCCAGGGCGCGAGCAGTACTTC. As protein: CASSIAPGREQYF. The V gene is TRBV19, the J gene TRBJ2-7, with D maybe TRBD1 (5 bases). Per germline, CDR1 LNHDA and CDR2 SQIVND (reference sequence). V was clipped by 1 base and J by 6 bases, with 10 bases between them. There are 13 residues in the CDR3. Drawing the rest from reference TRBV19 and TRBJ2-7, the complete variable domain is DGGITQSPKYLFRKEGQNVTLSCEQNLNHDAMYWYRQDPGQGLRLIYYSQIVNDFQKGDIAEGYSVSREKKESFPLTVTSAQKNPTAFYLCASSIAPGREQYFGPGTRLTVT.

The chain employs TRBV10-2 and TRBJ2-1; D not resolved. Between the trimmed V and J ends, which lost 3 bases and 1 base, there was a span of 7 bases. The CDR3 loop spans 14 amino acids. In germline, CDR1 is WSHSY, CDR2 SAAADI. The CDR3 is CASSDLASYNEQFF. CDR3 sequence (DNA): TGCGCCAGCAGTGATTTGGCTTCCTACAATGAGCAGTTCTTC.

This chain joins TRBV19 and TRBJ1-3; D is possibly TRBD1 (5 bases). The CDR3 has 15 amino acids. Germline CDR1 LNHDA, CDR2 SQIVND (reference sequence). V lost 8 bases and J lost 2, with 16 bases in between. In DNA form, the CDR3 reads TGTGCCAGTCGACCCGCGGGGACGCCTGGAAACACCATATATTTT. Amino acid sequence: CASRPAGTPGNTIYF.

This clone was observed a single time. The genes are TRBV27 and TRBJ1-6, with unresolved D. This CDR3 is built from 18 residues. V lost 1 base, J lost 0 bases, and 13 bases lay in between. Germline V lookup: CDR1 MNHEY, CDR2 SMNVEV (reference sequence). This CDR3 reads CASSLFLADSSYNSPLHF. CDR3 sequence (DNA): TGTGCCAGCAGTTTATTTTTGGCGGATAGCTCCTATAATTCACCCCTCCACTTT.

This chain links TRBV7-9 with TRBJ1-2; the D gene is possibly TRBD1 (6 bases). The CDR3 totals 15 residues. V was pared by 4 bases and J by 7 bases, with 19 bases between. CDR1 and CDR2 (germline): SEHNR, FQNEAQ (reference sequence). The CDR3 nucleotides read TGTGCCAGCAGCTGGGGGGCCTCGAAAACGGGTGGCTACACCTTC. This encodes CASSWGASKTGGYTF.

The V call is TRBV5-4, the J call TRBJ2-3; 10 bases align to TRBD2. The CDR3 has 17 residues. Germline values: CDR1 SGHNT, CDR2 YYREEE (reference sequence). V shed 3 bases and J 2 bases; nucleotides not matched to a gene: 9. CDR3 residues: CASSSPTSGLNTDTQYF. The CDR3, as DNA: TGTGCCAGCAGCTCCCCGACTAGCGGGTTAAACACAGATACGCAGTATTTT.

The rearrangement joins TRBV19 to TRBJ1-5; D not resolved. Deletions cut 7 bases from V and 6 bases from J, with 19 bases between. The CDR3 covers 15 residues. Germline CDR1 is LNHDA and CDR2 is SQIVND (reference sequence). The CDR3 DNA follows: TGTGCCAGTACCCCAACCCCCGGGGTGGGTCAGCCCCAGCATTTT. It yields the protein CASTPTPGVGQPQHF.

This chain uses TRBV30 with TRBJ1-1; tentative D call: TRBD1 (5 bases). The CDR3 contains 15 residues. The V end lost 1 base, the J end lost 6 bases, and 18 bases lay between the germline ends. Germline V CDR1 and CDR2: GTSNPN, SVGIG (reference sequence). As DNA, the CDR3 is TGTGCCTGGAGTGCAAAGGCGGACTTGGGGGCTGAAGCTTTCTTT. Amino acids: CAWSAKADLGAEAFF. The full variable domain, in which reference TRBV30 and TRBJ1-1 provide the parts outside the CDR3, is SQTIHQWPATLVQPVGSPLSLECTVEGTSNPNLYWYRQAAGRGLQLLFYSVGIGQISSEVPQNLSASRPQDRQFILSSKKLLLSDSGFYLCAWSAKADLGAEAFFGQGTRLTVV.

This chain uses TRBV3-1 (or the pseudogene TRBV3-2) with TRBJ2-3; unclear D gene. The CDR3 is 17 amino acids. Trimming removed 3 bases from V and 0 bases from J, with 16 bases in between. From germline, CDR1 is LGHDT and CDR2 YNNKEL (reference sequence). The CDR3 loop reads CASSQPTALPSTDTQYF. The DNA for the CDR3 is TGTGCCAGCAGCCAGCCGACGGCACTCCCGAGCACAGATACGCAGTATTTT.

This chain joins TRBV7-9 and TRBJ1-6, with D perhaps matching TRBD1 (5 bases). Germline V gene lookup returns CDR1 SEHNR and CDR2 FQNEAQ (reference sequence). Trimming shortened V by 6 bases and J by 6 bases, and 18 bases separated the two germline ends. The CDR3 is made up of 16 amino acids. In DNA form, the CDR3 reads TGTGCCAGCAGTTCAGGCGATCGACAGATTAATTCACCCCTCCACTTT. It encodes CASSSGDRQINSPLHF. Combining the CDR3 with reference TRBV7-9 and TRBJ1-6 gives the whole variable domain DTGVSQNPRHKITKRGQNVTFRCDPISEHNRLYWYRQTLGQGPEFLTYFQNEAQLEKSRLLSDRFSAERPKGSFSTLEIQRTEQGDSAMYLCASSSGDRQINSPLHFGNGTRLTVT.

The table lists this clone with a count of one. The J gene is TRBJ2-7, the V gene TRBV9, with 8 bases lining up with TRBD1. Germline CDR1 and CDR2: SGDLS and YYNGEE. The CDR3 consists of 15 residues. Trimming removed 0 bases from V and 4 bases from J; junction bases left unmatched: 6. CDR3 residues: CASSVAPGGTYEQYF. Written as DNA, the CDR3 is TGTGCCAGCAGCGTAGCTCCAGGGGGCACGTACGAGCAGTACTTC.

The chain links TRBV7-2 to TRBJ2-5; a possible D gene is TRBD1 (6 bases). CDR3 size: 14 residues. V lost 2 bases to trimming and J lost 2 bases, with 9 bases between them. Germline V lookup: CDR1 SGHTA, CDR2 FQGNSA. CDR3 sequence reads: CASSLRTGQETQYF. The CDR3 nucleotides are TGTGCCAGCAGCTTACGTACAGGGCAAGAGACCCAGTACTTC.

This clone was detected only once. This chain links TRBV5-1 with TRBJ1-1; D perhaps matches TRBD1 (5 bases). Trimming removed 5 bases from V and 3 bases from J, with 20 bases in between. Per the germline V gene, CDR1 is SGHRS and CDR2 is YFSETQ. The CDR3 runs to 16 residues. The DNA of the CDR3 is TGCGCCAGCAGTATGGGGCAGGAAATATGGGACACTGAAGCTTTCTTT. Amino acids: CASSMGQEIWDTEAFF.

The chain employs TRBV20-1 and TRBJ2-7, with D perhaps matching TRBD2 (6 bases). Trimming removed 3 bases from V and 1 base from J, with 13 bases in between. The CDR3 loop spans 14 amino acids. CDR1 is DFQATT and CDR2 is SNEGSKA in the germline V gene (reference sequence). Written as DNA, the CDR3 is TGCAGTGCTAGTCCCCCTCGGGGGTCCTACGAGCAGTACTTC. Translated: CSASPPRGSYEQYF.

J is TRBJ1-2 and V is TRBV3-1 (or the pseudogene TRBV3-2), with D possibly TRBD1 on 5 matching bases. The length of the CDR3 is 12 residues. V dropped 6 bases and J dropped 9 bases, with 14 bases sitting between them. Germline assignment: CDR1 LGHDT and CDR2 YNNKEL (reference sequence). The CDR3 DNA reads as TGTGCCAGCAGTCTAGCAGACAGTAGCTACACCTTC. The encoded protein is CASSLADSSYTF.

The V and J genes are TRBV7-2 and TRBJ1-2; D remains unclear. The CDR3 is made up of 13 amino acids. The ends were cut back, 1 base at V and 13 bases at J, with 16 bases in the middle. Germline V gene sequence: CDR1 SGHTA, CDR2 FQGNSA. The CDR3 DNA reads TGTGCCAGCAGCTTAGACATCCTGCCGCCCGTCACCTTC. It translates to CASSLDILPPVTF.

The chain combines TRBV3-1 (or the pseudogene TRBV3-2) with TRBJ1-2; 7 bases fit TRBD1. J gave up 4 bases and V 5 bases, and 7 bases lay outside the gene matches. This CDR3 is 14 amino acids long. The germline CDR1 and CDR2 sequences are LGHDT and YNNKEL (reference sequence). For the CDR3, the DNA is TGTGCCAGCAGCATCGACAGGGCCTCCTATGGCTACACCTTC. Translation: CASSIDRASYGYTF.